The sequence of this T cell receptor beta chain was determined in a study of beta chain features in type 1 diabetes (dated by TCRdb to about 2018). Background on the whole study: Mean age, gender distribution, total cell number and subset yield did not differ between patients and healthy donors. The study compared TCRB repertoires of sorted circulating CD4+ T cell subsets between recently diagnosed type 1 diabetes patients and matched healthy donors. Regulatory and stem cell-like memory subsets were isolated from only 8 patients and 8 healthy donors, whereas naive and central memory subsets came from all 30 or so donors. Across all samples, 107,917,701 sorted cells were examined, and cell number per subset correlated strongly with RNA yield.

Comment on this clone: It has no known antigen specificity. No base quality information exists; no much larger clone differs at one position.

From each donor, a single peripheral blood sample of about 110 mL on average was drawn into heparinised tubes. A BD FACSAria II was used to sort naive, central memory, regulatory and stem cell-like memory CD4+ T cells with a panel that included CD45RO, CCR7, CD25, CD127, CD95 and CD27. Purity was above 95% for every sorted population. PBMCs were isolated right away by Lymphoprep density gradient centrifugation and were stained directly, without culture. So that batch effects would be minimized, each experiment stained and sorted samples in pairs, pairing one healthy donor with one patient. The full study reports these points: Because cDNA rather than genomic DNA was sequenced, highly expressing activated cells could have been over-represented, although no difference in activation and CD3 levels was found between groups. Fewer insertions and more nucleotide deletions at VDJ recombination sites were observed in patients with type 1 diabetes, implying thymic rearrangement abnormalities. Because the HLA sub-analyses included only small numbers of individuals, any influence of HLA type on TCRB rearrangement was left unresolved. Shorter templates might have been favored by PCR, but patient and control samples were amplified and corrected together, so both groups would have been affected equally by any skew. Naive, central memory and regulatory TCRB repertoires appeared to be more alike among patients than among healthy donors. Type 1 diabetes patients showed a moderate but significant shortening of TCRB CDR3 length in all four CD4+ subsets.

The entire amount of isolated RNA was reverse transcribed using the High Capacity cDNA Reverse Transcription Kit, so the sequenced TCRB transcripts were expressed ones. Deep immunoSEQ sequencing was applied to naive, central memory and regulatory T cell samples, giving an average of around 3.8 million total reads per sample. Sorted cells were lysed in RLT buffer, and RNA was extracted using DNase-treated RNeasy Micro or Mini kits according to cell number. Each cell subset was processed separately to prevent cross-contamination, with patient and healthy donor samples processed together. Using the immunoSEQ multiplex PCR, TCRB sequences were amplified from cDNA into 87-bp fragments spanning the CDR3 region. Sequencing of the amplicons was done on the Illumina HiSeq platform. As for how the authors treated the data: PCR bias was computationally corrected using synthetic template baselines, reads within Hamming distance 2 were collapsed, and singletons that could not be merged were discarded. Reads were aligned to IMGT to assign V, D and J genes, CDR3 length, and insertions or deletions at six rearrangement sites. Clonotype counts were normalized to sorted cell number within each subset before computing true diversity and Gini coefficients with the tcR R package. Repertoire sharing was quantified using the overlap coefficient calculated on TCRB nucleotide sequences. Out-of-frame TCRB sequences from naive cells were analyzed as a proxy for the pre-selection repertoire. TCRdb took over this immuneACCESS table, retaining in-frame rearrangements with V and J assigned. Such tables are incomplete; in checked studies, under half of the missing clones stem from an unresolved V gene, and the remainder is unexplained. V and J calls and clone size are copied from that table; D and trimming were computed from the DNA. For this sample there are 300,000 to 450,000 clones; roughly 21% appear just once. Under 0.05% of the sample belongs to the ten largest clones.

Germline trimming: 3 bases from V, 4 bases from J; junction bases outside gene matches: 6. The CDR1 and CDR2 encoded by the germline V gene (reference sequence) are SGHAT and FQDESV. The CDR3 starts with the cysteine, ends with the phenylalanine, and has 14 residues. Only the CDR3 portion is preserved as DNA: 42 bases, with reading frame beginning at the first base. The chain is made from TRBV11-1 and TRBJ2-7, and 7 bases in between align with TRBD1. Sequencing used naive CD4+ T cells from blood. The cell subset or site label for this specimen denotes: true naive CD4+ T cells. The source of this sequence is a woman in her late teens or twenties in good health. The DNA sequence follows: TGTGCCAGCAGCTTCCAGGACAGGTTATACGAGCAGTACTTC. This translates into CASSFQDRLYEQYF.